The 29 T cell receptor beta chains listed next were all sequenced from one sample in a study of OX40 agonist ivuxolimab in advanced cancers. The library was prepared using the immunoSEQ multiplex PCR assay. The immuneACCESS repertoire file appears here via TCRdb, limited to in-frame rearrangements. These files lack a portion of the clones; in checked studies, under half of the deficit traces to unresolved V genes, and the cause of the others is not known. Here the sample has 35,000 to 55,000 clones; around four fifths occur a single time. The ten largest clones add up to about 15% of the sample. The specimen comprised CD4+ or CD8+ T cells sorted from blood, sampled in a trial of the OX40 agonist ivuxolimab. These receptors came from an adult with an advanced solid tumor such as melanoma, head and neck, liver or kidney cancer.

V gene TRBV14 combines with J gene TRBJ2-7; TRBD2 might be the D (5 bases). This CDR3 has 14 amino acids. The germline V gene has CDR1 SGHDN and CDR2 FVKESK. The ends were cut back, 1 base at V and 2 bases at J, with 9 bases in the middle. The CDR3 loop is CASSQGTGAYEQYF. The CDR3 DNA is TGTGCCAGCAGCCAAGGGACTGGGGCCTACGAGCAGTACTTC.

The chain joins TRBV2 to TRBJ2-1, with D hard to call. The CDR3 contains 12 residues. Germline V gene lookup returns CDR1 SNHLY and CDR2 FYNNEI. V lost 10 bases and J lost 1, with 8 bases in between. The CDR3 coding sequence is TGTGCCATCGTCGGATCCTACAATGAGCAGTTCTTC. Protein sequence: CAIVGSYNEQFF. The variable domain in full, completed from reference TRBV2 and TRBJ2-1, reads EPEVTQTPSHQVTQMGQEVILRCVPISNHLYFYWYRQILGQKVEFLVSFYNNEISEKSEIFDDQFSVERPDGSNFTLKIRSTKLEDSAMYFCAIVGSYNEQFFGPGTRLTVL.

The chain joins TRBV7-9 to TRBJ1-4, with TRBD1 as a possible D gene (5 bases). CDR3 length equals 14 residues. Germline V gene lookup returns CDR1 SEHNR and CDR2 FQNEAQ (reference sequence). Trimming left V 2 bases short and J 6 bases short, with 10 bases between. CDR3 nucleotide sequence: TGTGCCAGCAGCTTACAGGGAAAGGATGAAAAACTGTTTTTT. Translated, it gives CASSLQGKDEKLFF.

V usage is TRBV11-1 and J usage is TRBJ2-7; TRBD2 agrees at 8 bases. The V gene end was trimmed by 8 bases and the J gene end by 6 bases; junction bases not matched to a gene: 9. The length of the CDR3 is 13 residues. CDR1 and CDR2 from the germline V gene are SGHAT and FQDESV (reference sequence). The CDR3 DNA follows: TGTGCCAGCTCCGGGACTAGGGGTCCCGAGCAGTACTTC. This sequence encodes CASSGTRGPEQYF.

J is TRBJ2-7 and V is TRBV27, with 7 bases identical to TRBD2. Trimming cost V 3 bases and J 6 bases; bases outside gene matches: 8. This CDR3 is 14 amino acids long. Germline loops: CDR1 MNHEY, CDR2 SMNVEV (reference sequence). This chain's CDR3 is CASSLLASGLEQYF. The CDR3 DNA is TGTGCCAGCAGTTTGTTGGCTAGCGGCCTCGAGCAGTACTTC.

The V and J genes are TRBV11-2 and TRBJ2-7; D is ambiguous. V shed 3 bases and J shed 4 bases, with 7 bases lying between them. Germline CDR1 is SGHAT and CDR2 is FQNNGV. The CDR3 loop spans 12 amino acids. The CDR3 region has the DNA TGTGCCAGCAGCTTTGGCGCGTACGAGCAGTACTTC. Translating it yields CASSFGAYEQYF.

The chain links TRBV6-1 to TRBJ1-4; 9 bases match TRBD1. After removal of 8 bases from V and 10 bases from J, the junction contained 14 bases not matched to a gene. Per germline, CDR1 MNHNS and CDR2 SASEGT. There are 15 residues in the CDR3. The CDR3 is CASGLGQGISLKLFF. The CDR3 DNA sequence: TGTGCCAGCGGCCTCGGACAGGGGATATCCCTAAAACTGTTTTTT.

V gene TRBV7-6 combines with J gene TRBJ2-3; 7 bases agree with TRBD2. Trimming removed 5 bases from V and 0 bases from J; junction bases left unmatched: 8. Germline CDR1 is SGHVS and CDR2 is FNYEAQ. This CDR3 comprises 16 residues. DNA of the CDR3: TGTGCCAGCAGCCTGCCTAGCGGTTCTAGCACAGATACGCAGTATTTT. This translates into CASSLPSGSSTDTQYF.

V usage is TRBV9 and J usage is TRBJ2-2, with 7 bases lining up with TRBD2. V shed 4 bases, J shed 2 bases, and the junction held 2 bases outside the gene matches. CDR1 is SGDLS, CDR2 YYNGEE, per germline. This CDR3 contains 14 residues. CDR3 sequence (DNA): TGTGCCAGCAGCCGGGAGGATAACACCGGGGAGCTGTTTTTT. Translating gives CASSREDNTGELFF.

This chain joins TRBV28 and TRBJ2-2; 8 bases are a match to TRBD1. The CDR3 spans 15 residues. CDR1 MDHEN and CDR2 SYDVKM come from the germline V gene. Unmatched junction bases numbered 2, after V lost 1 base and J lost 4 bases. CDR3 coding DNA: TGTGCCAGCAGTTTATCCACAGGGGGCACCGGGGAGCTGTTTTTT. As protein: CASSLSTGGTGELFF.

The chain is built from TRBV6-6 and TRBJ2-1; D is perhaps TRBD2 (6 bases). V was shortened by 5 bases and J by 5 bases, with 13 bases between the two germline ends. This CDR3 region has 14 residues. From germline, CDR1 is MNHNY and CDR2 SVGAGI (reference sequence). The CDR3 loop is CASSPEVADNEQFF. The CDR3 bases are TGTGCCAGCAGTCCCGAGGTAGCGGACAATGAGCAGTTCTTC.

This chain links TRBV7-9 with TRBJ1-1; D perhaps matches TRBD1 (5 bases). Germline V gives CDR1 SEHNR, CDR2 FQNEAQ (reference sequence). There are 14 residues in the CDR3. Trimming shortened V by 5 bases and J by 6 bases, and 16 bases separated the two germline ends. CDR3 sequence: CASSDAGSRAEAFF. As DNA, the CDR3 is TGTGCCAGCAGCGATGCAGGGAGTAGGGCTGAAGCTTTCTTT.

J is TRBJ2-1 and V is TRBV5-4, with TRBD2 identical over 10 bases. This CDR3 spans 15 amino acids. J was trimmed by 3 bases and V by 5 bases; bases with no gene match: 5. CDR1 is SGHNT and CDR2 is YYREEE in the germline V gene (reference sequence). CDR3 sequence: CASRASGGDYNEQFF. Here the CDR3 DNA reads TGTGCCAGCAGGGCCAGCGGGGGGGACTACAATGAGCAGTTCTTC. The full variable domain, its missing parts supplied by reference TRBV5-4 and TRBJ2-1, is ETGVTQSPTHLIKTRGQQVTLRCSSQSGHNTVSWYQQALGQGPQFIFQYYREEENGRGNFPPRFSGLQFPNYSSELNVNALELDDSALYLCASRASGGDYNEQFFGPGTRLTVL.

This clone turned up a few times. CDR3 sequence: CARTGDSGNTIYF. Here the CDR3 DNA reads TGTGCCAGAACGGGGGACTCTGGAAACACCATATATTTT. This rearrangement joins TRBV2 to TRBJ1-3; tentatively, D is TRBD1 (5 bases). Looked up from germline, CDR1 is SNHLY and CDR2 is FYNNEI. The CDR3 covers 13 residues. Trimming shortened V by 9 bases and J by 0 bases, and 9 bases separated the two germline ends.

The J gene is TRBJ2-5, the V gene TRBV7-8, with D possibly matching TRBD2 (6 bases). CDR3 length equals 15 residues. Germline V gives CDR1 SGHVS, CDR2 FQNEAQ. V was pared by 2 bases and J by 4 bases, with 14 bases between. CDR3 loop: CASSLRQVGGETQYF. The CDR3 DNA reads as TGTGCCAGCAGCTTACGACAAGTCGGGGGAGAGACCCAGTACTTC. The full variable domain, rest sourced from reference TRBV7-8 and TRBJ2-5, is GAGVSQSPRYKVAKRGQDVALRCDPISGHVSLFWYQQALGQGPEFLTYFQNEAQLDKSGLPSDRFFAERPEGSVSTLKIQRTQQEDSAVYLCASSLRQVGGETQYFGPGTRLLVL.

This clone was seen only a few times. This rearrangement joins TRBV5-1 to TRBJ2-1; D call uncertain. The V and J ends lost 1 base and 7 bases respectively, with 12 bases between them. The CDR3 length is 14 residues. Germline assignment: CDR1 SGHRS and CDR2 YFSETQ. The DNA for the CDR3 is TGCGCCAGCAGCTTGATGACCGAGGCTAATGAGCAGTTCTTC. Protein product: CASSLMTEANEQFF.

The V call is TRBV25-1, the J call TRBJ2-5; TRBD1 agrees at 9 bases. Germline assignment: CDR1 MGHDK and CDR2 SYGVNS. The CDR3 has 18 amino acids. The V gene end was trimmed by 6 bases and the J gene end by 3 bases; junction bases not matched to a gene: 17. CDR3 coding DNA: TGTGCCAGCAGAATAGGACAGGGGCCAAACCCACCCGAAGAGACCCAGTACTTC. It specifies CASRIGQGPNPPEETQYF.

The chain carries TRBV7-9 and TRBJ2-3; D may match TRBD1 or TRBD2 (5 bases each). The CDR3 is made up of 16 amino acids. Germline CDR1 is SEHNR and CDR2 is FQNEAQ (reference sequence). Trimming cost V 4 bases and J 1 base, with 15 bases left between them. The CDR3 DNA reads TGTGCCAGCAGCTCCGGGACGGGTGGTGGCACAGATACGCAGTATTTT. Its protein product is CASSSGTGGGTDTQYF.

By share, this clone counts as large. The V and J genes are TRBV19 and TRBJ1-5; 7 bases fit TRBD1. The trim removed 8 bases at V and 6 bases at J, leaving 7 bases unmatched. The CDR3 has 13 residues. Germline CDR1 LNHDA, CDR2 SQIVND (reference sequence). CDR3 amino acids: CASVTGEGQPQHF. For the CDR3, the DNA is TGTGCCAGTGTCACAGGGGAAGGTCAGCCCCAGCATTTT. The full variable domain, its missing parts supplied by reference TRBV19 and TRBJ1-5, is DGGITQSPKYLFRKEGQNVTLSCEQNLNHDAMYWYRQDPGQGLRLIYYSQIVNDFQKGDIAEGYSVSREKKESFPLTVTSAQKNPTAFYLCASVTGEGQPQHFGDGTRLSIL.

CDR3 coding DNA: TGTGCCAGCAGAGAGGGACAGGGAATTAACTATGGCTACACCTTC. Its translation is CASREGQGINYGYTF. The chain uses TRBV6-1 and TRBJ1-2; 9 nucleotides line up with TRBD1. Germline CDR1 is MNHNS and CDR2 is SASEGT. The CDR3 is 15 amino acids. Trimming cost V 6 bases and J 1 base; bases outside gene matches: 6.

This rearrangement joins TRBV13 to TRBJ2-3; a possible D gene is TRBD1 (5 bases). The V gene's germline CDR1 is PRHDT and CDR2 FYEKMQ (reference sequence). Trimming cost V 5 bases and J 4 bases, with 16 bases left between them. This CDR3 has 15 residues. The CDR3 reads CASSPKGMGSDTQYF. The CDR3 DNA follows: TGTGCCAGCAGCCCCAAGGGGATGGGGTCAGATACGCAGTATTTT.

V is TRBV7-6 and J is TRBJ1-4; 9 nucleotides line up with TRBD1. The V segment lost 5 bases and the J segment 4 bases; nucleotides outside the gene matches: 2. Germline V gives CDR1 SGHVS, CDR2 FNYEAQ. This CDR3 spans 14 amino acids. CDR3 in DNA: TGTGCCAGCAGCCAGGACAGGGGTAATGAAAAACTGTTTTTT. This gives the protein CASSQDRGNEKLFF.

V and J are TRBV4-2 and TRBJ2-4; D gene ambiguous. The CDR3 is 12 residues long. Germline V gene sequence: CDR1 LGHNA, CDR2 YNFKEQ. Trimming stripped 0 bases from V and 7 bases from J, with 4 bases between. CDR3 coding DNA: TGTGCCAGCAGCCAAGATCTGAACATTCAGTACTTC. The encoded protein is CASSQDLNIQYF.

The chain is built from TRBV11-3 and TRBJ2-1; tentatively, D is TRBD1 or TRBD2 (6 bases each). Germline CDR1 reads SGHNT; CDR2 reads YENEEA. The CDR3 consists of 19 residues. Between the trimmed V and J ends, which lost 2 bases and 13 bases, there was a span of 33 bases. The CDR3 reads CASSLTQKGGHDAHKTQFF. DNA for the CDR3: TGTGCCAGCAGCTTAACCCAGAAGGGGGGACATGACGCCCATAAGACCCAGTTCTTC.

V is TRBV14 and J is TRBJ2-5; perhaps TRBD1 as D (6 bases). The CDR3 length is 14 residues. The ends were cut back, 4 bases at V and 3 bases at J, with 12 bases in the middle. The germline CDR1 and CDR2 sequences are SGHDN and FVKESK. The CDR3 sequence: CASSLITGKETQYF. DNA of the CDR3: TGTGCCAGCAGCCTCATCACAGGGAAAGAGACCCAGTACTTC.

The genes are TRBV5-6 and TRBJ1-1; D gene ambiguous. This CDR3 is built from 12 residues. Trimming took off 1 base at V and 3 bases at J, with 4 bases between the two ends. CDR1 and CDR2 (germline): SGHDT, YYEEEE. CDR3 nucleotide sequence: TGTGCCAGCAGCTTGTTGGACACTGAAGCTTTCTTT. Its protein is CASSLLDTEAFF.

The V and J genes are TRBV7-8 and TRBJ2-2; either TRBD1 or TRBD2 may fit D (6 bases each). The CDR3 is 17 amino acids. Trimming removed 1 base at V and 4 bases at J, with 16 bases between. In germline, CDR1 is SGHVS, CDR2 FQNEAQ. CDR3 DNA sequence: TGTGCCAGCAGCTTAGAATCTTCGGGGGCGGGCACCGGGGAGCTGTTTTTT. Amino acid sequence: CASSLESSGAGTGELFF.

V usage is TRBV21-1 and J usage is TRBJ1-5. TRBV21-1 has pseudogene status. The CDR3 spans 17 residues. CDR3 DNA sequence: TGTGCCAGCAGCAAGGGCACGAGGGGTGGGAGCAATCAGCCCCAGCATTTT. This sequence encodes CASSKGTRGGSNQPQHF.

The CDR3 reads CASSPITSGRGTGELFF. The CDR3 nucleotides read TGTGCCAGCAGCCCCATTACTAGCGGGAGGGGCACCGGGGAGCTGTTTTTT. The chain is built from TRBV21-1 and TRBJ2-2; the DNA was not compared with TRBD2, the D call given in the table. TRBV21-1 is a recognized pseudogene. The CDR3 covers 17 residues.